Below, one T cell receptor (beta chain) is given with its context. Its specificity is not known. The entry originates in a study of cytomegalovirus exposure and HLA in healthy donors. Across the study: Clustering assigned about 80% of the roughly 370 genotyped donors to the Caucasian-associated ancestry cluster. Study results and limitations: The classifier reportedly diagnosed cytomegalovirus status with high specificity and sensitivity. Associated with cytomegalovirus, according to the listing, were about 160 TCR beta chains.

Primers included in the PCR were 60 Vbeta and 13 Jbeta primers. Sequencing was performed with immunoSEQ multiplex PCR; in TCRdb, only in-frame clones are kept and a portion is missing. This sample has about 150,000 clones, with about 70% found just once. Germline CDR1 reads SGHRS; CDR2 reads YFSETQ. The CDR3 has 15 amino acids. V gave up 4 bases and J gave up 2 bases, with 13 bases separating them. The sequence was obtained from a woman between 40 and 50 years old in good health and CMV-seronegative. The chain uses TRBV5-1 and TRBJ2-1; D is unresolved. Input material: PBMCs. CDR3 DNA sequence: TGCGCCAGCAGCCAGGCGACCGGAACCTACAATGAGCAGTTCTTC. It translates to CASSQATGTYNEQFF.